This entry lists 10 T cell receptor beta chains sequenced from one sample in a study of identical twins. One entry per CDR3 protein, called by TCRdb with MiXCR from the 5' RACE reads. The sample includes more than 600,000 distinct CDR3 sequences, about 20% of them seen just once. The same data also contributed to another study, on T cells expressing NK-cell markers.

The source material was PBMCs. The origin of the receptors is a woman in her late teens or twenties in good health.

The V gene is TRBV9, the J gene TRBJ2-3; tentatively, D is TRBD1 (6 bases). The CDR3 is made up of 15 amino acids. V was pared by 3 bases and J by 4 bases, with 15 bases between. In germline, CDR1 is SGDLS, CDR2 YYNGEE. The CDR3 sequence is CASSARWTVPDTQYF. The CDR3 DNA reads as TGTGCCAGCAGCGCCCGTTGGACAGTTCCAGATACGCAGTATTTT. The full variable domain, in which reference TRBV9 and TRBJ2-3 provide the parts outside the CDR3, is DSGVTQTPKHLITATGQRVTLRCSPRSGDLSVYWYQQSLDQGLQFLIQYYNGEERAKGNILERFSAQQFPDLHSELNLSSLELGDSALYFCASSARWTVPDTQYFGPGTRLTVL.

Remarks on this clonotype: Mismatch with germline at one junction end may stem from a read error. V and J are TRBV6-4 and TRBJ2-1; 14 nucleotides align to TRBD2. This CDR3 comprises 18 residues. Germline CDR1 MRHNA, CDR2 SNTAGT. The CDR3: CACSPGTSGGLDGNEQFF. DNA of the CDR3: TGTGCCTGCAGCCCGGGGACTAGCGGGGGTCTGGATGGGAATGAGCAGTTCTTC.

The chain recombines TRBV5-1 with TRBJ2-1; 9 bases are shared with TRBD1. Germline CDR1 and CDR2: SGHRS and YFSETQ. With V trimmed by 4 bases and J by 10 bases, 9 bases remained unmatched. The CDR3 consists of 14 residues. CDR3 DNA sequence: TGCGCCAGCAGCCTAGACAGGGGGGTGGGGGAGCAGTTCTTC. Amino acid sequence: CASSLDRGVGEQFF.

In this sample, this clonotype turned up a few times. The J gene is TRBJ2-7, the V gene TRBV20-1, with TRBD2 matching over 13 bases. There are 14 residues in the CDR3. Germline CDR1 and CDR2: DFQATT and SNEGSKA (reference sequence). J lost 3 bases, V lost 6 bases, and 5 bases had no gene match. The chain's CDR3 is CSAFGTSGNYEQYF. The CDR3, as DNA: TGCAGTGCCTTTGGGACTAGCGGGAACTACGAGCAGTACTTC.

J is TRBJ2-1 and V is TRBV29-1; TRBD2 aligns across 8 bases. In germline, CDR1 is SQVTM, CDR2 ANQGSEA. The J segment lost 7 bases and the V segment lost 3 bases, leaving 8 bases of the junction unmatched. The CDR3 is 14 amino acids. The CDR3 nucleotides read TGCAGCGTTGACTTCCCGGGAGGGGGGAATGAGCAGTTCTTC. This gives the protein CSVDFPGGGNEQFF.

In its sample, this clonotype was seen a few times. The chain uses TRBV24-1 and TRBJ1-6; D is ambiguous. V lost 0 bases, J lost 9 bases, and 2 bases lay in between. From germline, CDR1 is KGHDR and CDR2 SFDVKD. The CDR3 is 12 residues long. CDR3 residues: CATSDLGSPLHF. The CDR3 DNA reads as TGTGCCACCAGTGATTTGGGTTCACCCCTCCACTTT.

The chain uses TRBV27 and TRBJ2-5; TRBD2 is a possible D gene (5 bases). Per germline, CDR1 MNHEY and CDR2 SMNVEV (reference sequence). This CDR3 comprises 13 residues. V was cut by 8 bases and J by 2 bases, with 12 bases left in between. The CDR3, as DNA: TGTGCCAGCCGCGACTACCGGCAAGAGACCCAGTACTTC. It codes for CASRDYRQETQYF.

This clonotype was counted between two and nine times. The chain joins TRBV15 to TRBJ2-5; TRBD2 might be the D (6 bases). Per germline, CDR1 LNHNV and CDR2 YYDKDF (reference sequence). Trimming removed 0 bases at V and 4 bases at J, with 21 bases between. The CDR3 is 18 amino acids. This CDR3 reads CATSRDRWGSGWLETQYF. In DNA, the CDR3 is TGTGCCACCAGCAGAGATCGATGGGGTAGCGGCTGGTTAGAGACCCAGTACTTC.

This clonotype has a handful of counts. CDR3 in DNA: TGTGCCAGCAGTTACCGACAGGGGGGAAACACTGAAGCTTTCTTT. Its protein is CASSYRQGGNTEAFF. The chain combines TRBV6-5 with TRBJ1-1; TRBD1 matches 9 bases. The CDR3 length is 15 residues. The germline CDR1 and CDR2 sequences are MNHEY and SVGAGI. J gave up 2 bases and V 2 bases, and 3 bases lay outside the gene matches.

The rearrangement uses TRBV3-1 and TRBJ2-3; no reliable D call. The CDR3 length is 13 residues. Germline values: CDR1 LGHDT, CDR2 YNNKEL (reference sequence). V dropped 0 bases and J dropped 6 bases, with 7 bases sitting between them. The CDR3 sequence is CASSQERRDTQYF. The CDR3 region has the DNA TGTGCCAGCAGCCAAGAACGACGGGATACGCAGTATTTT.